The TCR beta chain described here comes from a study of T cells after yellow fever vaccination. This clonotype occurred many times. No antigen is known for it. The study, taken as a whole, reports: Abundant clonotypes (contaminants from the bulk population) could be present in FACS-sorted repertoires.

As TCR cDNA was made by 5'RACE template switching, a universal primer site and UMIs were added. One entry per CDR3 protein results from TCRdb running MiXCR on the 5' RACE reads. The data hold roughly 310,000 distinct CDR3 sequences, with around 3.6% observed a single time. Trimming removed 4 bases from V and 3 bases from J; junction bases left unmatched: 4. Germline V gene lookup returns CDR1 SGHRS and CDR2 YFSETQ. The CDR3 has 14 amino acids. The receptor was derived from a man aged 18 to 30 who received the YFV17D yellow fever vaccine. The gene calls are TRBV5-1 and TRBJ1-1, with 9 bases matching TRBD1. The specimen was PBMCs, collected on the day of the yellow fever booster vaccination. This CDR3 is CASSQRQGDTEAFF. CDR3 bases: TGCGCCAGCAGCCAGAGACAGGGGGACACTGAAGCTTTCTTT.